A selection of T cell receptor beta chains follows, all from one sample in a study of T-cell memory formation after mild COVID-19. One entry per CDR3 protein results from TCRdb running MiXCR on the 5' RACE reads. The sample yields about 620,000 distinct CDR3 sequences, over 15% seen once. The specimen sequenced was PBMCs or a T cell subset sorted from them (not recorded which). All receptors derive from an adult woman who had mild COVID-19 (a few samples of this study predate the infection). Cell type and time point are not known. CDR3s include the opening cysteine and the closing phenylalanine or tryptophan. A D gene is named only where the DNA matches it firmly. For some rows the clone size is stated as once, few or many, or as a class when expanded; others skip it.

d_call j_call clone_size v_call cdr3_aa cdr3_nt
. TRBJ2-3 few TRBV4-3 CASSQDGRGDTQYF TGCGCCAGCAGCCAAGATGGAAGAGGAGATACGCAGTATTTT
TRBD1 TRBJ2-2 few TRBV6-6 CASSSTGSTTGELFF TGTGCCAGCAGTTCGACAGGGTCCACCACCGGGGAGCTGTTTTTT
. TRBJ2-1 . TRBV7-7 CASSLSLGESYNEQFF TGTGCCAGCAGCTTATCATTAGGGGAGTCCTACAATGAGCAGTTCTTC
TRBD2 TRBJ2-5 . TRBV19 CASGFSGRARETQYF TGTGCCAGTGGCTTTAGCGGGAGGGCGCGGGAGACCCAGTACTTC
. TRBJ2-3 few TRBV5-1 CASSADGSTDTQYF TGCGCCAGCAGCGCGGACGGAAGCACAGATACGCAGTATTTT
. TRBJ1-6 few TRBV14 CASSHRTGPLHF TGTGCCAGCAGCCACCGGACCGGCCCCCTCCACTTT
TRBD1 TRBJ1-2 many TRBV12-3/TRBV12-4 CASSPDRGYGYTF TGTGCCAGCAGTCCTGACAGGGGGTATGGCTACACCTTC
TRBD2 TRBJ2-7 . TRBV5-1 CASSPELRGAHEQYF TGCGCCAGCAGCCCCGAGTTGCGGGGGGCCCACGAGCAGTACTTC
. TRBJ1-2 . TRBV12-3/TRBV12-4 CASSFAGVLYGYTF TGTGCCAGCAGTTTTGCGGGGGTACTGTATGGCTACACCTTC
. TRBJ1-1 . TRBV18 CASSPVETALGTEAFF TGTGCCAGCTCACCCGTCGAGACTGCATTGGGCACTGAAGCTTTCTTT
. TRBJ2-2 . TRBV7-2 CASSPTLYPGELFF TGTGCCAGCAGCCCTACCCTATACCCCGGGGAGCTGTTTTTT
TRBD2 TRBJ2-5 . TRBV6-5 CASSYSSSGDETQYF TGTGCCAGCAGTTACTCGTCTAGCGGGGATGAGACCCAGTACTTC
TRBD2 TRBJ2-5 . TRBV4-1 CASSQGRGRGVQETQYF TGCGCCAGCAGCCAAGGCCGGGGCCGGGGGGTACAAGAGACCCAGTACTTC
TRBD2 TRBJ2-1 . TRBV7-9 CASRSHSGRAGDEQFF TGTGCCAGCAGATCCCATAGCGGGAGAGCCGGGGATGAGCAGTTCTTC
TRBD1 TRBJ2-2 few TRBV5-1 CASSLGTGEGKTGELFF TGCGCCAGCAGCTTGGGGACAGGGGAAGGGAAGACCGGGGAGCTGTTTTTT
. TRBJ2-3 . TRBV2 CASGMRDMTDTQYF TGTGCCAGCGGCATGCGGGACATGACAGATACGCAGTATTTT
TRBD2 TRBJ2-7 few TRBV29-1 CSAEREGSYEQYF TGCAGCGCTGAGAGGGAGGGTTCCTACGAGCAGTACTTC
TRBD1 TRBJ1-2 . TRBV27 CASREQGRSYDYTF TGTGCCAGCAGAGAACAGGGGCGAAGCTATGACTACACCTTC
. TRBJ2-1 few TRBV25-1 CASSESPSGGEQFF TGTGCCAGCAGTGAATCCCCCTCCGGCGGTGAGCAGTTCTTC
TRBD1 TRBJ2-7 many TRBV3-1 CASSLPGQGRYEQYF TGTGCCAGCAGCCTACCGGGACAGGGAAGATACGAGCAGTACTTC
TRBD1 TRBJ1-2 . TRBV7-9 CASSVNQGQIYGYTF TGTGCCAGCAGCGTCAACCAGGGACAGATTTATGGCTACACCTTC
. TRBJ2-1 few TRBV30 CAWAVYNEQFF TGTGCCTGGGCCGTCTACAATGAGCAGTTCTTC
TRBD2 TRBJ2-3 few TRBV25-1 CASSGTSGGPTDTQYF TGTGCCAGCAGCGGGACTAGCGGGGGGCCCACAGATACGCAGTATTTT
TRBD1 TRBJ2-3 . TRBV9 CASSVGTVMGTDTQYF TGTGCCAGCAGCGTCGGGACAGTCATGGGGACAGATACGCAGTATTTT
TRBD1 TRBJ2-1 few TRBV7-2 CASSLFLRQGAGEQFF TGTGCCAGCAGCCTCTTCCTGAGACAGGGGGCTGGTGAGCAGTTCTTC
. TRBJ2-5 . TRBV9 CASSVDWMETQYF TGTGCCAGCAGCGTAGACTGGATGGAGACCCAGTACTTC
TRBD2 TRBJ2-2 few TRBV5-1 CASREREANTGELFF TGCGCCAGCAGGGAGCGGGAGGCGAACACCGGGGAGCTGTTTTTT
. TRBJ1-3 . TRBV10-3 CAISDGSSGNTIYF TGTGCCATCAGTGACGGGAGCTCTGGAAACACCATATATTTT
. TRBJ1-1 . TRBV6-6 CASSHASGPFF TGTGCCAGCAGTCACGCCTCTGGCCCCTTCTTT
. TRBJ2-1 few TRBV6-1 CASRAGQFSSYNEQFF TGTGCCAGCAGGGCCGGACAGTTTAGCTCCTACAATGAGCAGTTCTTC
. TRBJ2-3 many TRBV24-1 CATSAADTQYF TGTGCCACCTCCGCAGCGGATACGCAGTATTTT
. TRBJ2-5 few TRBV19 CASSMGGKISETQYF TGTGCCAGTAGTATGGGGGGAAAGATCTCGGAGACCCAGTACTTC
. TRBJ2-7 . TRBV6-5 CASSYRGVGEQYF TGTGCCAGCAGTTACAGAGGGGTTGGGGAGCAGTACTTC
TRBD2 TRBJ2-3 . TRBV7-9 CASSPGLASGYTDTQYF TGTGCCAGCAGCCCCGGTTTGGCTAGCGGATACACAGATACGCAGTATTTT
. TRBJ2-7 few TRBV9 CASSRGVGENYEQYF TGTGCCAGCAGCCGAGGGGTAGGGGAGAACTACGAGCAGTACTTC
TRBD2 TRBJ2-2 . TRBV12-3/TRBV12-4 CASSLGLASNTGELFF TGTGCCAGCAGTTTGGGACTAGCGAGTAACACCGGGGAGCTGTTTTTT
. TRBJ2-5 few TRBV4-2 CASSQGLWKTQYF TGTGCCAGCAGCCAAGGATTGTGGAAGACCCAGTACTTC
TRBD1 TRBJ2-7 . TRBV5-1 CASSLGDRANEQYF TGCGCCAGCAGCTTGGGGGACAGGGCCAACGAGCAGTACTTC
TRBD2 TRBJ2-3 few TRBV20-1 CSARDWLAVTDTQYF TGCAGTGCTAGAGATTGGCTAGCGGTCACAGATACGCAGTATTTT
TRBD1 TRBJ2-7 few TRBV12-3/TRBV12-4 CASSQAIQGQAGEQYF TGTGCCAGCAGCCAAGCCATCCAAGGACAGGCTGGCGAGCAGTACTTC
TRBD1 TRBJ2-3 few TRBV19 CASSRPGQGFRDTQYF TGTGCCAGTAGTCGACCGGGACAGGGCTTCCGGGATACGCAGTATTTT
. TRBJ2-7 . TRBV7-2 CASSPNRGSFYEQYF TGTGCCAGCAGCCCCAACCGGGGCAGTTTTTACGAGCAGTACTTC
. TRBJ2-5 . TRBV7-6 CASSPTSWETQYF TGTGCCAGCAGCCCGACTAGTTGGGAGACCCAGTACTTC
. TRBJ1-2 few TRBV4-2 CASSQGAGYTF TGTGCCAGCAGCCAAGGTGCGGGCTACACCTTC
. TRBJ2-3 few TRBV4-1 CASSPGPAGNTDTQYF TGCGCCAGCAGCCCAGGTCCTGCGGGGAACACAGATACGCAGTATTTT
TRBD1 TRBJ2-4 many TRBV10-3 CATTKQGEDIQYF TGTGCCACCACCAAACAGGGGGAGGACATTCAGTACTTC
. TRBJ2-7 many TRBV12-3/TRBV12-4 CASSLTTAYEQYF TGTGCCAGCAGTTTGACTACCGCCTACGAGCAGTACTTC
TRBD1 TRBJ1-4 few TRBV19 CASSSRDREKLFF TGTGCCAGTAGCTCCCGGGACAGGGAAAAACTGTTTTTT
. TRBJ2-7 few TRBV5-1 CASSLALGIGEQYF TGCGCCAGCAGCTTGGCCCTCGGGATCGGCGAGCAGTACTTC
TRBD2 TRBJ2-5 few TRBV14 CASSARLAEETQYF TGTGCCAGCAGCGCACGACTAGCGGAAGAGACCCAGTACTTC
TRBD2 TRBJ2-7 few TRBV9 CASSVAVSSGPYEQYF TGTGCCAGCAGCGTAGCTGTGTCTAGCGGGCCCTACGAGCAGTACTTC
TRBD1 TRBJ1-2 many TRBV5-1 CASSQVGGFGDSPNYGYTF TGCGCCAGCAGCCAAGTCGGCGGCTTCGGGGACAGCCCTAACTATGGCTACACCTTC
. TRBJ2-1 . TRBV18 CASSPNGPAYNEQFF TGTGCCAGCTCACCAAACGGTCCAGCATACAATGAGCAGTTCTTC
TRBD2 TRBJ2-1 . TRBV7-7 CASSLTRTSGWNEQFF TGTGCTAGCAGCTTAACCCGGACTAGCGGGTGGAATGAGCAGTTCTTC
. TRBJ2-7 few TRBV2 CASVQGTSYEQYF TGTGCCAGCGTTCAGGGGACCTCCTACGAGCAGTACTTC